The subject of this entry is one T cell receptor beta chain. Its antigen target is currently unknown. No base quality values were provided; no much bigger clone lies one nucleotide off. TCR CDR3 regions were amplified from genomic DNA by multiplex PCR using the deep immunoSEQ assay. For each cell subset, the extracted genomic DNA was distributed evenly across all wells of several immunoSEQ 96-well plates, and each plate served as one replicate. For sorted subsets, around 0.2 ug of genomic DNA, equivalent to around 31,000 T cell genomes, went into each replicate PCR. The purified libraries were quantified using a Qubit 3.0 fluorometer, sized with a Bioanalyzer 2100, and then quantified again using the KAPA Library Quantification kit. Every immunoSEQ 96-well plate was sequenced on a separate single-read 150-cycle Illumina NextSeq 550 flow cell. For the original study's pipeline: Because only junctional sequences without quality scores were contained in the immunoSEQ output, filtering matching that applied to full-length reads could not be performed. Sequences were annotated with PyIR, a Python wrapper for IgBLAST v1.9, and V/J genes and CDR3 were assigned using IMGT germline references. Any read was removed if the V/J assignment was weak (E-value above 1e-6), the CDR3 was missing, or the read contained stop codons, out-of-frame junctions, or ambiguous translated residues. V3J clonotypes were defined as sequences sharing an identical inferred V gene, J gene, and CDR3 amino acid sequence. Percentage overlap between repertoires was computed as shared unique clonotypes divided by the size of the smaller repertoire. Repertoire richness was assessed with RTK rarefaction, the Chao1 estimator, and Recon v2.1 estimates of unobserved clonotypes. Generation probabilities for all TCRbeta clonotypes obtained by the gDNA method from a handful of donors were computed using OLGA. TCRdb took over this immuneACCESS table, retaining in-frame rearrangements with V and J assigned. Such tables are incomplete; in checked studies, under half of the missing clones stem from an unresolved V gene, and the remainder is unexplained. V and J calls and clone size are those listed in that table; D and trimming were worked out from the DNA. The sample table holds approximately 1,500,000 clones, of which nearly 99% were seen once. The ten top clones hold roughly 0.42% of the sample.

The data derive from a study of shared clonotypes between healthy human individuals (dated by TCRdb to 2018 to 2020). For the wider study: Two women and three men aged 18 to 49 years were included in the cohort. Between about 0.85 and 10 billion PBMCs per donor were obtained by leukapheresis. For each donor, CD4 naive and CD4 memory were each given three plates, CD8 naive was given two plates, and CD8 memory was given one plate. To estimate repertoire size and how much clonotypes are shared between individuals, the study performed deep sequencing of blood TCR repertoires from roughly five healthy adults. Libraries were prepared and TCR repertoires were sequenced by different laboratories using diverse techniques, in order to increase sequencing depth and limit assay-specific biases. The study at large found these results: Rarefaction of sorted-subset datasets indicated incomplete sequencing despite the large sequencing depth. Across a handful of donors, 5% to 6% of naive CD4, 3.5% of naive CD8, approximately 2.5% of memory CD4, and about 0.44% of memory CD8 clonotypes were shared. Because the study included only a small number of donors, the genetic and exposure-history diversity represented was limited. Larger estimated clonotype richness was generally found for naive subsets than for memory subsets. Compared with non-shared clonotypes, clonotypes shared by all four sorted-subset donors had higher generation probabilities. Only blood was sampled, and tissue TCR repertoires likely differ from those in blood. Pairwise subsampling led to the expectation that sequencing depth would affect the degree of clonotype sharing among donors.

Donors were healthy HIV-negative adults with no recently reported acute infections or vaccinations. Only Caucasian adults living in Nashville, Tennessee, USA were represented among the donors. CD4+ T cells were enriched by magnetic negative selection; naive cells were then positively selected on CD45RA, and the negative fraction formed the memory subset. After blood collection by leukapheresis, PBMCs were isolated using Ficoll-Histopaque density gradient centrifugation and then cryopreserved in the vapor phase of liquid nitrogen. Analytical flow cytometry was used to check the purity and quantity of each magnetically sorted T cell population. Genomic DNA was isolated from every sorted fraction and measured by UV absorbance on a Nanodrop 2000c. CDR1 is given as LGHNA and CDR2 as YSLEER, both from the germline V gene. The V end gives up 0 bases and the J end 3 bases, leaving 5 bases in the junction not matched to a gene. From the cysteine through the phenylalanine, the CDR3 covers 18 amino acids. The retained sequence is limited to the CDR3, 54 bases, with the frame set at the first base.

The sample comprised naive CD4+ T cells sorted from blood. The sample's cell subset or site, from its label and the paper: CD45RA+ positively selected. The clonotype originates from a young man in good health. The chain is encoded by TRBV4-3 joined to TRBJ2-2, with TRBD2 matching 12 junction bases. The DNA sequence is TGCGCCAGCAGCCAAGATCCCCTAGCGGGAGGGTACACCGGGGAGCTGTTTTTT. It translates as CASSQDPLAGGYTGELFF.